Sequencing of this T cell receptor (beta chain) was carried out in a study of beta chain features in type 1 diabetes. Background on the study: Age, gender and cell yields were similar between patients and healthy donors.

Central memory, naive, regulatory and stem cell-like memory CD4+ cells were sorted by CD45RO/CCR7/CD25/CD127/CD95/CD27. Purities in excess of 95% were seen in all sorted populations. This clone was seen only a few times. The target antigen is unknown. Expressed TCRB transcripts were sequenced after all isolated RNA was converted to cDNA. Here immunoSEQ multiplex PCR was the method, and the copy in TCRdb shows in-frame clones only, minus some. This table has almost 350,000 clones, 6.5% to 10% appearing once. The study's findings and limits: Type 1 diabetes patients had VDJ junctions that carried fewer insertions and more deletions.

Source material: central memory CD4+ T cells from blood. The receptor comes from a woman younger than 30 in good health.

The DNA of the CDR3 is TGTGCCAGCAGTTATACCCAGGACCGCGTGGAGACCCAGTACTTC. As protein: CASSYTQDRVETQYF. The V and J genes are TRBV6-6 and TRBJ2-5; D is undetermined. V dropped 3 bases and J dropped 5 bases, with 16 bases sitting between them. The CDR3 totals 15 residues. CDR1 is MNHNY and CDR2 is SVGAGI in the germline V gene (reference sequence).